A single sample gave rise to the 24 T cell receptor beta chains below, sequenced in a study of T cell responses to AZD1222 COVID-19 vaccine. Generated by immunoSEQ multiplex PCR, the TCRdb table keeps only in-frame clones and is missing some. Here the sample spans about 100,000 clones, 70% to 90% being singletons. The sample here was peripheral blood, taken on day 0 of MenACWY control vaccination. These receptors all stem from an adult in good health.

The chain employs TRBV19 and TRBJ1-5; D unclear. The CDR3 is 12 residues long. Germline V gives CDR1 LNHDA, CDR2 SQIVND (reference sequence). Trimming left V 5 bases short and J 8 bases short, with 10 bases between. CDR3 sequence reads: CASSGLWEPQHF. CDR3 coding DNA: TGTGCCAGTAGTGGCCTTTGGGAGCCCCAGCATTTT.

This chain connects TRBV11-3 to TRBJ1-2; maybe TRBD1 (5 bases). Trimming pared 5 bases from V and 4 bases from J, leaving 20 bases between. The CDR3 loop spans 16 amino acids. Germline CDR1 reads SGHNT; CDR2 reads YENEEA. Here the CDR3 DNA reads TGTGCCAGCAGCCCAGGTCCAGGACATCCCGGCTATGGCTACACCTTC. This gives the protein CASSPGPGHPGYGYTF.

The chain recombines TRBV11-2 with TRBJ1-4; TRBD1 matches 10 bases. Germline V gene data show CDR1 as SGHAT and CDR2 as FQNNGV. V dropped 5 bases and J dropped 7; count of bases not matched to a gene: 13. This CDR3 spans 17 amino acids. The chain's CDR3 is CASSRTGGSLTIEKLFF. The DNA for the CDR3 is TGTGCCAGCAGCCGGACAGGGGGTTCGTTGACGATTGAAAAACTGTTTTTT.

V usage is TRBV15 and J usage is TRBJ1-3, with a weak D call TRBD1 (6 bases). The CDR3 has 15 residues. Between the trimmed V and J ends, which lost 6 bases and 0 bases, there was a span of 12 bases. CDR1 LNHNV and CDR2 YYDKDF come from the germline V gene (reference sequence). The DNA for the CDR3 is TGTGCCACCAGGGAGGGACATTTCTCTGGAAACACCATATATTTT. Encoded protein: CATREGHFSGNTIYF. Using reference TRBV15 and TRBJ1-3 for the parts outside the CDR3, the full variable domain is DAMVIQNPRYQVTQFGKPVTLSCSQTLNHNVMYWYQQKSSQAPKLLFHYYDKDFNNEADTPDNFQSRRPNTSFCFLDIRSPGLGDTAMYLCATREGHFSGNTIYFGEGSWLTVV.

This clone has a single count. The chain links TRBV30 to TRBJ1-3; D gene unclear. V shed 0 bases and J shed 7 bases, with 19 bases lying between them. This CDR3 is 16 amino acids long. Germline V gene sequence: CDR1 GTSNPN, CDR2 SVGIG (reference sequence). The CDR3 nucleotides read TGTGCCTGGAGTGTACCCACGGGCGGTCTCGTGAACACCATATATTTT. The encoded protein is CAWSVPTGGLVNTIYF.

This chain uses TRBV5-1 with TRBJ1-1; 9 bases align to TRBD1. J lost 10 bases, V lost 4 bases, and 8 bases had no gene match. Germline V gene lookup returns CDR1 SGHRS and CDR2 YFSETQ. CDR3 length equals 13 residues. CDR3 residues: CASSPGQGEGAFF. Here the CDR3 DNA reads TGCGCCAGCAGCCCGGGACAGGGAGAAGGAGCTTTCTTT.

The V and J genes are TRBV12-3 or TRBV12-4 and TRBJ1-2, with TRBD1 as a possible D gene (6 bases). The CDR3 consists of 12 residues. V was cut by 8 bases and J by 6 bases, with 13 bases left in between. The CDR3 coding sequence is TGTGCCAGCTGGGACACGTATGATGGCTACACCTTC. Protein product: CASWDTYDGYTF.

The genes are TRBV19 and TRBJ2-7, with TRBD2 matching 8 bases. Germline V gene lookup returns CDR1 LNHDA and CDR2 SQIVND (reference sequence). This CDR3 has 13 residues. With V trimmed by 11 bases and J by 5 bases, 11 bases remained unmatched. The CDR3 loop reads CAAGGGRANEQYF. Here the CDR3 DNA reads TGTGCCGCCGGGGGGGGCCGAGCGAACGAGCAGTACTTC.

This sequence joins TRBV4-3 and TRBJ2-7; possibly TRBD1 for D (6 bases). CDR3 length: 14 residues. The germline V gene encodes CDR1 LGHNA and CDR2 YSLEER. V was cut by 4 bases and J by 7 bases, with 17 bases left in between. The CDR3 bases are TGCGCCAGCAGCCCCTCGGACTTCCAGGGGGAGCAGTACTTC. Protein product: CASSPSDFQGEQYF.

A single count supports this clone. V and J are TRBV10-3 and TRBJ1-1; tentative D call: TRBD1 (6 bases). Germline assignment: CDR1 ENHRY and CDR2 SYGVKD. This CDR3 comprises 13 residues. The germline V and J ends were trimmed by 8 bases and 3 bases, with 13 bases remaining between them. This chain's CDR3 is CAIALRQDTEAFF. CDR3 nucleotides: TGTGCCATCGCCCTGAGACAGGACACTGAAGCTTTCTTT.

The chain couples TRBV9 to TRBJ2-5; 7 nucleotides line up with TRBD1. The J segment lost 2 bases and the V segment lost 3 bases, leaving 4 bases of the junction unmatched. Germline V gene lookup returns CDR1 SGDLS and CDR2 YYNGEE. The CDR3 covers 14 residues. The CDR3 protein is CASSEGDRQETQYF. The DNA for the CDR3 is TGTGCCAGCAGCGAGGGGGACAGACAAGAGACCCAGTACTTC.

This clone was seen once. The chain has TRBV6-5 and TRBJ1-2, with D tentatively TRBD1 (5 bases). The CDR3 loop spans 15 amino acids. The germline gives CDR1 MNHEY, CDR2 SVGAGI. The V end was cut by 7 bases, the J end by 4 bases, with 19 bases between. This CDR3 is CASIDRDRPFYGYTF. The CDR3 bases are TGTGCCAGCATAGATCGAGACAGACCCTTCTATGGCTACACCTTC.

The chain combines TRBV30 with TRBJ1-6; TRBD1 is a possible D gene (5 bases). The CDR3 spans 15 residues. Between the trimmed V and J ends, which lost 0 bases and 3 bases, there was a span of 9 bases. Germline assignment: CDR1 GTSNPN and CDR2 SVGIG (reference sequence). CDR3 loop: CAWSVRGFYNSPLHF. For the CDR3, the DNA is TGTGCCTGGAGTGTAAGGGGCTTCTATAATTCACCCCTCCACTTT.

The genes are TRBV2 and TRBJ2-3; the match to TRBD2 covers 13 bases. After removal of 6 bases from V and 0 bases from J, the junction contained 3 bases not matched to a gene. The CDR3 sequence is 16 residues long. Germline V gene sequence: CDR1 SNHLY, CDR2 FYNNEI. The DNA for the CDR3 is TGTGCCAGCAGGACTAGCGGGGGGCTTAGCACAGATACGCAGTATTTT. It yields the protein CASRTSGGLSTDTQYF.

The V gene is TRBV19, the J gene TRBJ1-2, with D maybe TRBD1 (6 bases). The CDR3 has 13 amino acids. The germline V gene has CDR1 LNHDA and CDR2 SQIVND (reference sequence). V lost 6 bases and J 3 bases, leaving 11 bases between the germline ends. The CDR3 is CASSPQGDYGYTF. CDR3 bases: TGTGCCAGTAGCCCACAGGGCGACTATGGCTACACCTTC.

The chain carries TRBV7-2 and TRBJ1-2; D remains ambiguous. Germline V lookup: CDR1 SGHTA, CDR2 FQGNSA. The CDR3 is made up of 14 amino acids. Trimming shortened V by 4 bases and J by 0 bases, and 9 bases separated the two germline ends. The CDR3 is CASSSRTANYGYTF. The CDR3 nucleotides are TGTGCCAGCAGCTCGAGGACGGCTAACTATGGCTACACCTTC.

This clone turned up a few times. The rearrangement joins TRBV11-1 to TRBJ2-5; 10 nucleotides match TRBD2. Trimming at V came to 6 bases and at J to 7 bases, leaving 14 bases not matched to a gene. The CDR3 contains 16 residues. Germline V gene lookup returns CDR1 SGHAT and CDR2 FQDESV (reference sequence). This CDR3 reads CASSSLAGAAPRTQYF. As DNA, the CDR3 is TGTGCCAGCAGTTCTCTAGCGGGGGCCGCACCGCGGACCCAGTACTTC.

The rearrangement joins TRBV9 to TRBJ1-2, with 7 bases identical to TRBD1. Germline CDR1 and CDR2: SGDLS and YYNGEE. There are 16 residues in the CDR3. V shed 0 bases, J shed 5 bases, and the junction held 10 bases outside the gene matches. The CDR3 spells CASSVEGTDPGYGYTF. Here the CDR3 DNA reads TGTGCCAGCAGCGTAGAGGGGACAGACCCTGGGTATGGCTACACCTTC.

The chain employs TRBV9 and TRBJ1-5; TRBD1 aligns across 8 bases. This CDR3 region has 15 residues. V lost 0 bases to trimming and J lost 5 bases; unmatched junction nucleotides: 4. Germline V lookup: CDR1 SGDLS, CDR2 YYNGEE. CDR3 loop: CASSVGQGAYQPQHF. In DNA form, the CDR3 reads TGTGCCAGCAGCGTAGGCCAGGGGGCCTATCAGCCCCAGCATTTT.

The genes are TRBV2 and TRBJ1-5, with D uncertain. CDR1 is SNHLY, CDR2 FYNNEI, per germline. V was cut by 3 bases and J by 0 bases, with 6 bases left in between. This CDR3 has 14 amino acids. The CDR3 nucleotides read TGTGCCAGCAGTGACGGATATAGCAATCAGCCCCAGCATTTT. This sequence encodes CASSDGYSNQPQHF.

The gene calls are TRBV27 and TRBJ1-1, with no clear D. CDR3 length: 14 residues. The germline V gene has CDR1 MNHEY and CDR2 SMNVEV (reference sequence). The germline V and J ends were trimmed by 3 bases and 5 bases, with 13 bases remaining between them. CDR3 region: CASSLGGPGTEAFF. CDR3 coding DNA: TGTGCCAGCAGTTTGGGTGGCCCGGGTACTGAAGCTTTCTTT.

V usage is TRBV7-2 and J usage is TRBJ2-3, with TRBD2 matching over 12 bases. CDR3 size: 17 residues. With V trimmed by 4 bases and J by 4 bases, 9 bases remained unmatched. Per the germline V gene, CDR1 is SGHTA and CDR2 is FQGNSA. As DNA, the CDR3 is TGTGCCAGCAGCTCCCGCCCTAGCGGGGGGGCAGCAGATACGCAGTATTTT. Translation: CASSSRPSGGAADTQYF.

The chain combines TRBV7-2 with TRBJ1-6; D is possibly TRBD1 (5 bases). The CDR3 extends over 16 amino acids. V gave up 2 bases and J gave up 5 bases, with 13 bases separating them. Germline V gene data show CDR1 as SGHTA and CDR2 as FQGNSA. The CDR3, as DNA: TGTGCCAGCAGCTTAAGGGGACCGGGCCATAATTCACCCCTCCACTTT. Its translation is CASSLRGPGHNSPLHF.

This sequence joins TRBV6-6 and TRBJ2-4; 11 bases agree with TRBD1. With 4 bases clipped from V and 5 bases from J, the junction kept 7 bases outside the gene matches. Per the germline V gene, CDR1 is MNHNY and CDR2 is SVGAGI (reference sequence). The length of the CDR3 is 16 residues. In DNA form, the CDR3 reads TGTGCCAGCAGTTTTGGACAGGGGGCTGGGGAAAACATTCAGTACTTC. As protein: CASSFGQGAGENIQYF.